The clone carrying this T cell receptor beta chain has just a few counts. The target antigen is unknown. This CDR3 has 12 residues. Trimming took 3 bases from V and 4 from J, leaving 6 bases between them. Germline-derived CDR1 and CDR2 are LNHDA and SQIVND (reference sequence). Data came from immunoSEQ multiplex PCR; TCRdb stores just in-frame clones and leaves some out. The sample lists 90,000 to 130,000 clones; more than 85% were seen once. This specimen belongs to a study of graft-versus-host responses after intestinal transplantation. About the research overall: Anti-thymocyte globulin induction preceded about 3 years of tacrolimus and steroid maintenance in all recipients.

Broader study findings: Early after transplant, HvG clones declined as circulating GvH clones peaked. GvH clones were found in recipient marrow; some appeared first in ileum or blood. Individuals carrying graft-donor T cell macrochimerism showed high graft-versus-host to host-versus-graft clonal ratios in allografts.

This TCR derives from a human donor who was the organ donor for an intestinal transplant. Sequenced here: unstimulated CD8+ T cells sorted from spleen or lymph node cells, sampled before transplant. J is TRBJ1-1 and V is TRBV19; a possible D gene is TRBD1 (5 bases). CDR3 protein: CASSMGGTEAFF. The CDR3 DNA sequence: TGTGCCAGTAGTATGGGGGGCACTGAAGCTTTCTTT.